What follows is one TCR beta chain and its context. Using immunoSEQ multiplex PCR, the repertoire was profiled, and TCRdb retains in-frame clones only, with some absent. The sample lists approximately 150,000 clones, roughly 89% occurring once. This sample is part of a study of control samples from healthy donors and cancer patients. From germline, CDR1 is LNHDA and CDR2 SQIVND (reference sequence). CDR3 length: 18 amino acids. Trimming left V 3 bases short and J 1 base short, with 21 bases between. The TCR comes from a young man in good health. The sample was blood. The rearrangement uses TRBV19 and TRBJ2-5; the D is unclear. The chain's CDR3 is CASSIATTRATSQETQYF. In DNA, the CDR3 is TGTGCCAGTAGTATCGCGACGACCCGGGCCACATCCCAAGAGACCCAGTACTTC.